These 25 T cell receptor beta chains came from one sample sequenced in a study of cytomegalovirus exposure and HLA in healthy donors. Both 60 Vbeta primers and 13 Jbeta primers went into the PCR. The method was immunoSEQ multiplex PCR; TCRdb's version includes in-frame clones alone and lacks a portion of them. Across 100,000 to 150,000 clones, the top ten clones capture 0.9% to 1.2% of the sample. Sequenced sample: PBMCs. These receptor sequences come from a man aged 18 to 30 in good health and CMV-seronegative.

The chain has TRBV5-1 and TRBJ1-6, with TRBD1 identical over 7 bases. The ends lost 5 bases at V and 9 bases at J; junction bases unmatched: 14. The CDR3 contains 16 residues. Per the germline V gene, CDR1 is SGHRS and CDR2 is YFSETQ. CDR3 in DNA: TGCGCCAGCAGTCCAACAAGACAGGGAGAGGGTTCACCCCTCCACTTT. Translation gives CASSPTRQGEGSPLHF.

The chain links TRBV7-9 to TRBJ2-1, with 8 bases lining up with TRBD1. Trimming cost V 6 bases and J 0 bases; bases outside gene matches: 4. The germline gives CDR1 SEHNR, CDR2 FQNEAQ (reference sequence). This CDR3 comprises 15 residues. CDR3 nucleotide sequence: TGTGCCAGCAGACAGACAGGGGCCTCCTACAATGAGCAGTTCTTC. Its translation: CASRQTGASYNEQFF.

The J gene is TRBJ2-3, the V gene TRBV2; the match to TRBD2 covers 7 bases. CDR1 and CDR2 from the germline V gene are SNHLY and FYNNEI. V was clipped by 4 bases and J by 4 bases; unmatched bases: 8. This CDR3 region has 15 residues. The CDR3 loop reads CASSGGGRRADTQYF. The CDR3 DNA reads TGTGCCAGCAGTGGAGGCGGGAGAAGGGCAGATACGCAGTATTTT.

The V call is TRBV2, the J call TRBJ2-2; 9 nucleotides line up with TRBD1. Trimming at V came to 6 bases and at J to 2 bases, leaving 19 bases not matched to a gene. The V gene's germline CDR1 is SNHLY and CDR2 FYNNEI. There are 20 residues in the CDR3. This CDR3 reads CASSRIRTGATKTNTGELFF. Here the CDR3 DNA reads TGTGCCAGCAGCCGAATAAGGACAGGGGCAACCAAAACCAACACCGGGGAGCTGTTTTTT.

The chain is built from TRBV9 and TRBJ2-1, with 10 nucleotides matching TRBD2. Germline assignment: CDR1 SGDLS and CDR2 YYNGEE. The junction had 3 bases not matched to a gene; V was cut back by 3 bases and J by 3 bases. The CDR3 has 15 amino acids. CDR3: CASSASGGGYNEQFF. CDR3 nucleotides: TGTGCCAGCAGCGCGAGCGGGGGGGGCTACAATGAGCAGTTCTTC.

J is TRBJ1-2 and V is TRBV27; perhaps TRBD1 as D (6 bases). CDR1 is MNHEY, CDR2 SMNVEV, per germline (reference sequence). The ends were cut back, 2 bases at V and 6 bases at J, with 10 bases in the middle. CDR3 length equals 13 residues. The CDR3 reads CASSLRQGNGYTF. CDR3 bases: TGTGCCAGCAGTTTACGCCAGGGGAATGGCTACACCTTC.

The rearrangement links TRBV7-9 to TRBJ2-7, with D perhaps matching TRBD1 (6 bases). The CDR3 runs 12 residues. Germline CDR1 SEHNR, CDR2 FQNEAQ (reference sequence). Between the trimmed V and J ends, which lost 5 bases and 2 bases, there was a span of 7 bases. The CDR3: CASSQGPYEQYF. The CDR3 DNA follows: TGTGCCAGCAGCCAGGGGCCCTACGAGCAGTACTTC.

The rearrangement joins TRBV9 to TRBJ2-7; D gene unclear. CDR3 length: 13 residues. With 0 bases removed from V and 3 bases from J, the gap between germline ends came to 7 bases. The germline V gene has CDR1 SGDLS and CDR2 YYNGEE. CDR3: CASSVANSYEQYF. The CDR3 nucleotides read TGTGCCAGCAGCGTAGCTAACAGCTACGAGCAGTACTTC.

This chain links TRBV11-1 with TRBJ2-1, with 14 nucleotides matching TRBD2. This CDR3 contains 15 residues. Germline loops: CDR1 SGHAT, CDR2 FQDESV (reference sequence). With 5 bases clipped from V and 10 bases from J, the junction kept 7 bases outside the gene matches. CDR3 protein: CASSITGTSGGEQFF. CDR3 in DNA: TGTGCCAGCAGCATCACCGGGACTAGCGGGGGCGAGCAGTTCTTC. Using reference TRBV11-1 and TRBJ2-1 for the parts outside the CDR3, the full variable domain is EAEVAQSPRYKITEKSQAVAFWCDPISGHATLYWYRQILGQGPELLVQFQDESVVDDSQLPKDRFSAERLKGVDSTLKIQPAELGDSAMYLCASSITGTSGGEQFFGPGTRLTVL.

This chain joins TRBV19 and TRBJ2-1; perhaps TRBD1 as D (6 bases). Germline CDR1 and CDR2: LNHDA and SQIVND (reference sequence). Trimming removed 5 bases from V and 5 bases from J, with 31 bases in between. The CDR3 loop spans 20 amino acids. The CDR3, as DNA: TGTGCCAGTAGTCACTCACGATTGGGGGCCCGTGCGTCCGGAGACAATGAGCAGTTCTTC. Its translation is CASSHSRLGARASGDNEQFF. Full variable domain (outside the CDR3, taken from reference TRBV19 and TRBJ2-1): DGGITQSPKYLFRKEGQNVTLSCEQNLNHDAMYWYRQDPGQGLRLIYYSQIVNDFQKGDIAEGYSVSREKKESFPLTVTSAQKNPTAFYLCASSHSRLGARASGDNEQFFGPGTRLTVL.

The gene calls are TRBV30 and TRBJ2-1; TRBD2 matches 10 bases. From germline, CDR1 is GTSNPN and CDR2 SVGIG (reference sequence). V lost 3 bases, J lost 6 bases, and 11 bases stayed unmatched. CDR3 length equals 16 residues. Here the CDR3 reads CAWRGLTSGMRNEQFF. The CDR3 nucleotides read TGTGCCTGGAGGGGGCTAACTAGCGGGATGCGCAATGAGCAGTTCTTC.

The V and J genes are TRBV5-4 and TRBJ2-1; TRBD2 matches 7 bases. V lost 0 bases to trimming and J lost 6 bases; unmatched junction nucleotides: 9. This CDR3 has 16 amino acids. Per germline, CDR1 SGHNT and CDR2 YYREEE (reference sequence). The CDR3 protein is CASSLVRAGGSNEQFF. The CDR3 bases are TGTGCCAGCAGCTTGGTCAGGGCCGGCGGGAGCAATGAGCAGTTCTTC.

The chain recombines TRBV27 with TRBJ2-7; D is unresolved. Germline loops: CDR1 MNHEY, CDR2 SMNVEV (reference sequence). The CDR3 runs to 13 residues. Trimming took off 3 bases at V and 6 bases at J, with 12 bases between the two ends. The CDR3 spells CASSFSPSGEQYF. The DNA for the CDR3 is TGTGCCAGCAGTTTTTCCCCGTCGGGCGAGCAGTACTTC.

The V gene is TRBV6-5, the J gene TRBJ2-7; D not resolved. Germline assignment: CDR1 MNHEY and CDR2 SVGAGI. Between the trimmed V and J ends, which lost 6 bases and 7 bases, there was a span of 22 bases. The CDR3 has 15 amino acids. For the CDR3, the DNA is TGTGCCAGCAGCCCCATCGAGACTCCCCGGCGTGAGCAGTACTTC. Translation gives CASSPIETPRREQYF.

The chain carries TRBV5-1 and TRBJ1-2, with 10 bases matching TRBD1. The V gene end was trimmed by 4 bases and the J gene end by 3 bases; junction bases not matched to a gene: 12. Germline CDR1 and CDR2: SGHRS and YFSETQ. This CDR3 spans 17 amino acids. The CDR3 spells CASSRLTGTGVDYGYTF. In DNA form, the CDR3 reads TGCGCCAGCAGCCGCCTGACCGGGACAGGGGTCGACTATGGCTACACCTTC.

The CDR3 protein is CAISIMTGDEQYF. CDR3 coding DNA: TGTGCCATCAGTATAATGACAGGGGACGAGCAGTACTTC. The V gene is TRBV10-3, the J gene TRBJ2-7, with 8 bases identical to TRBD1. Germline CDR1 ENHRY, CDR2 SYGVKD. V lost 5 bases and J lost 5; bases outside the gene matches: 5. The length of the CDR3 is 13 residues.

The chain has TRBV6-1 and TRBJ2-1, with 8 bases identical to TRBD2. The V and J ends lost 7 bases and 4 bases, in that order; junction bases with no gene match: 6. Looked up from germline, CDR1 is MNHNS and CDR2 is SASEGT. The CDR3 has 14 residues. The CDR3 DNA sequence: TGTGCCAGCATGGTAGCGGGGAAATACAATGAGCAGTTCTTC. The encoded protein is CASMVAGKYNEQFF.

This chain links TRBV5-4 with TRBJ2-5; the match to TRBD2 covers 11 bases. From germline, CDR1 is SGHNT and CDR2 YYREEE (reference sequence). This CDR3 has 15 residues. J lost 1 base, V lost 7 bases, and 6 bases had no gene match. The CDR3 DNA reads as TGTGCCAGCGGCCGACTAGCGGGGAGCCAAGAGACCCAGTACTTC. Residues: CASGRLAGSQETQYF.

This chain joins TRBV12-5 and TRBJ1-5; D perhaps matches TRBD1 (5 bases). The CDR3 totals 17 residues. Germline V gene sequence: CDR1 LGHNT, CDR2 FRNRAP. V lost 2 bases and J 6 bases, leaving 20 bases between the germline ends. CDR3 nucleotides: TGTGCTAGTGGTTTGAAGCCTTGGGCTCAGGGCGGTCAGCCCCAGCATTTT. Translation gives CASGLKPWAQGGQPQHF.

This chain links TRBV7-9 with TRBJ1-1; D may be TRBD1 (6 bases). This CDR3 contains 13 residues. Trimming cost V 3 bases and J 7 bases, with 12 bases left between them. CDR1 SEHNR and CDR2 FQNEAQ come from the germline V gene (reference sequence). DNA for the CDR3: TGTGCCAGCAGCTTCTCAGGGGCGTTTGAAGCTTTCTTT. Translated: CASSFSGAFEAFF. Full variable domain (remainder filled in from reference TRBV7-9 and TRBJ1-1): DTGVSQNPRHKITKRGQNVTFRCDPISEHNRLYWYRQTLGQGPEFLTYFQNEAQLEKSRLLSDRFSAERPKGSFSTLEIQRTEQGDSAMYLCASSFSGAFEAFFGQGTRLTVV.

The CDR3 protein is CASLPVAGTWNEQFF. The CDR3 DNA sequence: TGCGCCAGCCTCCCGGTGGCGGGAACGTGGAATGAGCAGTTCTTC. The chain links TRBV5-1 to TRBJ2-1; D is perhaps TRBD2 (6 bases). Trimming left V 7 bases short and J 7 bases short, with 21 bases between. The germline CDR1 and CDR2 sequences are SGHRS and YFSETQ. CDR3 size: 15 residues.

The chain links TRBV7-2 to TRBJ1-2; 8 bases are shared with TRBD1. CDR1 and CDR2 from the germline V gene are SGHTA and FQGNSA. The junction had 12 bases not matched to a gene; V was cut back by 5 bases and J by 10 bases. This CDR3 spans 14 amino acids. CDR3 DNA: TGTGCCAGCAGCCTCGGACAGGGTGGCATCCACTACACCTTC. Its translation: CASSLGQGGIHYTF.

The rearrangement uses TRBV5-1 and TRBJ1-2; 9 bases are shared with TRBD1. Germline loops: CDR1 SGHRS, CDR2 YFSETQ. The CDR3 runs 16 residues. V shed 4 bases, J shed 0 bases, and the junction held 7 bases outside the gene matches. The CDR3 nucleotides are TGCGCCAGCAGCCAATGGACAGGGGATACTAACTATGGCTACACCTTC. It encodes CASSQWTGDTNYGYTF.

The chain recombines TRBV5-1 with TRBJ2-3, with TRBD2 matching over 11 bases. The germline V gene encodes CDR1 SGHRS and CDR2 YFSETQ. The CDR3 extends over 18 amino acids. After removal of 4 bases from V and 4 bases from J, the junction contained 14 bases not matched to a gene. CDR3 sequence: CASSPSFLLAGVADTQYF. The CDR3 DNA follows: TGCGCCAGCAGCCCCTCGTTTTTACTAGCGGGAGTCGCAGATACGCAGTATTTT.

This chain connects TRBV6-1 to TRBJ1-4; the match to TRBD1 covers 7 bases. V trimming: 4 bases; J trimming: 3 bases; junction bases outside the gene matches: 5. CDR3 size: 15 residues. In germline, CDR1 is MNHNS, CDR2 SASEGT. The CDR3 bases are TGTGCCAGCAGTGGACAGGGTGGTGCTAATGAAAAACTGTTTTTT. This translates into CASSGQGGANEKLFF.